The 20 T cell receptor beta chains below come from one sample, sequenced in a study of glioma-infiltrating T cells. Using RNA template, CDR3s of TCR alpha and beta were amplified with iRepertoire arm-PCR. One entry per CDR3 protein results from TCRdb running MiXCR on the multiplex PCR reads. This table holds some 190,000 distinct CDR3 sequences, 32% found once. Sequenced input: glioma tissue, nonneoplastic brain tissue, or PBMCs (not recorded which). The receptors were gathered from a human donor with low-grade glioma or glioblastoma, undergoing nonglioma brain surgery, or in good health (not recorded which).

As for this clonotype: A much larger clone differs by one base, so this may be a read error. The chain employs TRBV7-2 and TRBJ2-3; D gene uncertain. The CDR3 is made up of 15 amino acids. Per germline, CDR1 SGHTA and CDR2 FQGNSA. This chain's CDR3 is CAISPGGGTPYTQYF. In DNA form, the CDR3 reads TGTGCCATCAGCCCGGGCGGCGGAACCCCATATACGCAGTATTTT.

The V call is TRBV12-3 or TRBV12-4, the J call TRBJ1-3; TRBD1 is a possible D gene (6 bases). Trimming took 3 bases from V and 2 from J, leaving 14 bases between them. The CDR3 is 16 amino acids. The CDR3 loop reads CASSFHGGSAGNTIYF. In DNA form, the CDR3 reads TGTGCCAGCAGTTTCCATGGGGGCTCGGCTGGAAACACCATATATTTT.

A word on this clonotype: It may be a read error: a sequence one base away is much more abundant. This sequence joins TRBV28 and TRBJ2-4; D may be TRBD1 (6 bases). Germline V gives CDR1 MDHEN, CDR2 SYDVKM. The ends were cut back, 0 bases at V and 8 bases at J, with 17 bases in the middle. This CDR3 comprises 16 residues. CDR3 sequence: CASSLWGRGGKDIQYF. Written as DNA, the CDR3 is TGTGCCAGCAGTTTATGGGGTAGAGGGGGTAAAGACATTCAGTACTTC.

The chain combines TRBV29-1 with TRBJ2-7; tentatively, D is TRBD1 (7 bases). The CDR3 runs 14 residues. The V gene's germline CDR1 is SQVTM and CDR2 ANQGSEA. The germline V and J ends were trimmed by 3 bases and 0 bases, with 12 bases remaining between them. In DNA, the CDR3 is TGCAGCGTTGAGGCGGGACAGAGCTCCTACGAGCAGTACTTC. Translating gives CSVEAGQSSYEQYF.

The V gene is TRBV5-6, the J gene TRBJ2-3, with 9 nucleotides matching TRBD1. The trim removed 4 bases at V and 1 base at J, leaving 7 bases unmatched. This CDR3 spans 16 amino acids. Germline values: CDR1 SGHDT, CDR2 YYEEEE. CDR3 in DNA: TGTGCCAGCAGCCTGATGGACAGGGGTGGCACAGATACGCAGTATTTT. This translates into CASSLMDRGGTDTQYF.

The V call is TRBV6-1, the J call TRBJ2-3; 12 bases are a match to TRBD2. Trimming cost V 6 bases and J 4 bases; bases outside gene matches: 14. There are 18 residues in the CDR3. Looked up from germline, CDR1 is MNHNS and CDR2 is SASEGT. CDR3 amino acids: CASSPSGRLAGVADTQYF. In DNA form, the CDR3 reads TGTGCCAGCAGCCCAAGCGGCAGACTAGCGGGAGTGGCAGATACGCAGTATTTT.

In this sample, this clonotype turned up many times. Written as DNA, the CDR3 is TGTGCCAGCAGACCAGGGGGTGGCAATCAGCCCCAGCATTTT. Residues: CASRPGGGNQPQHF. The V and J genes are TRBV28 and TRBJ1-5; 7 bases align to TRBD1. The germline gives CDR1 MDHEN, CDR2 SYDVKM. The CDR3 totals 14 residues. Losses at the gene ends were 6 bases for V and 2 bases for J; bases not matched to a gene: 4.

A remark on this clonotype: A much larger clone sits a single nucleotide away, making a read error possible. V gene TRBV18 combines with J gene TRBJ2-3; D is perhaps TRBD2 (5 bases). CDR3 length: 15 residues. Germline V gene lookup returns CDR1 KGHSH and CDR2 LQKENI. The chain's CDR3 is CASSPKMASTNTQYF. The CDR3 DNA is TGTGCCAGCTCACCAAAGATGGCTAGCACAAATACGCAGTATTTT.

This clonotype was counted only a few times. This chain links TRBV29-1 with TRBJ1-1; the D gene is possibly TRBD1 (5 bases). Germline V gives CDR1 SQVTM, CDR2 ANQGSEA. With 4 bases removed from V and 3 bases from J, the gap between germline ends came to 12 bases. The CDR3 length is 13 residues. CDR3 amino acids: CSVAVPGYTEAFF. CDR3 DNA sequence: TGCAGCGTTGCTGTTCCAGGGTACACTGAAGCTTTCTTT.

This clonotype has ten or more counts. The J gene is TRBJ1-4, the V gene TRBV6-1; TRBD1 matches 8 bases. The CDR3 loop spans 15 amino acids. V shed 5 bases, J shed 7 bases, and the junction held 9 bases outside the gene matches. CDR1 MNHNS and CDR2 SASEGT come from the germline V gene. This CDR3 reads CASSRDRGGGEKLFF. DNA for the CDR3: TGTGCCAGCAGTAGAGACAGGGGAGGTGGTGAAAAACTGTTTTTT.

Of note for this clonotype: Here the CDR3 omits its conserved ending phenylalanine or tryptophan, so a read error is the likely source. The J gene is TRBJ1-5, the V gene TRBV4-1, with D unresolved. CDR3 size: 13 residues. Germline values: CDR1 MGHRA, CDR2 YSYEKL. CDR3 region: CASGQGEDQPQHL. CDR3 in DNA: TGCGCCAGCGGCCAAGGAGAGGACCAGCCCCAGCATCTT.

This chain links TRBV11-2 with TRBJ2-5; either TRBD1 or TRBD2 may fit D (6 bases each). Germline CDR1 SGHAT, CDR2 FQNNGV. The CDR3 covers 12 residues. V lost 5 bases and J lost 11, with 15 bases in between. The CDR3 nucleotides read TGTGCCAGCAGCCGATTTCCGGGGGCACAGTACTTC. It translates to CASSRFPGAQYF.

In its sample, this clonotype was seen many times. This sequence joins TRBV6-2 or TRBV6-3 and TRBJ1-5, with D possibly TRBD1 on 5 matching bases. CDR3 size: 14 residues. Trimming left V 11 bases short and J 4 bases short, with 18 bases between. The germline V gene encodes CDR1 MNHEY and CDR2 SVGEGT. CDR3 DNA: TGTGCCGTCGACTGGGGGGATCGGAATCAGCCCCAGCATTTT. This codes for CAVDWGDRNQPQHF.

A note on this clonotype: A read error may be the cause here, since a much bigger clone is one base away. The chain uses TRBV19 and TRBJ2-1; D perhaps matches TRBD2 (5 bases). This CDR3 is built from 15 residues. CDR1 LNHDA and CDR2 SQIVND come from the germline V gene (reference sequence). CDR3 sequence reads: CASSITERNYNEKFF. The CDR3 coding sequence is TGTGCCAGTAGTATAACTGAGCGGAACTACAATGAGAAGTTCTTC.

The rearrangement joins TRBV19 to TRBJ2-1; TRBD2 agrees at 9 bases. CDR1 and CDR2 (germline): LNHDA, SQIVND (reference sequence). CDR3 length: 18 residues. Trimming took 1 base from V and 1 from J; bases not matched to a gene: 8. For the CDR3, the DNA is TGTGCCAGTAGTATAGGGAATAGCGGGAGTGTATCCTACAATGAGCAGTTCTTC. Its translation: CASSIGNSGSVSYNEQFF.

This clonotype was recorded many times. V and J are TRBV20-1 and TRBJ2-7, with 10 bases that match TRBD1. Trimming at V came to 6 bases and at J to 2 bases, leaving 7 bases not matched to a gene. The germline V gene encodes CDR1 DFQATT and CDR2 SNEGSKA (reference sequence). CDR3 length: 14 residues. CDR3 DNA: TGCAGTGCAGACTCGGACAGGGGGGCCTACGAGCAGTACTTC. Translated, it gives CSADSDRGAYEQYF.

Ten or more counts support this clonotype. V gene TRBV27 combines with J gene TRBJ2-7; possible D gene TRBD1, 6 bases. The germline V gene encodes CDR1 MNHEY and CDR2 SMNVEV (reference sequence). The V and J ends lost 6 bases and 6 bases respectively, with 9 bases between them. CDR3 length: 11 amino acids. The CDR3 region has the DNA TGTGCCAGCAGACAGGGCTCCGAGCAGTACTTC. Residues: CASRQGSEQYF.

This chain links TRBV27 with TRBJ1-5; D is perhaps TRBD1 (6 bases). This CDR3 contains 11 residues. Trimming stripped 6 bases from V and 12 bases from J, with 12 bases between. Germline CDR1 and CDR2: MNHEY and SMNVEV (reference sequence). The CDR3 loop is CASRQGGSQHF. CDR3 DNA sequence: TGTGCCAGCAGACAGGGTGGCAGCCAGCATTTT.

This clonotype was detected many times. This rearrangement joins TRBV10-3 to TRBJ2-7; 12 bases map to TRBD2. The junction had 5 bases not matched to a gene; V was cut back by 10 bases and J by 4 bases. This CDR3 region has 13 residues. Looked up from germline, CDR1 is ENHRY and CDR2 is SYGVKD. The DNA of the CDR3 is TGTGCCACCCGGACTAGCGGGAATTACGAGCAGTACTTC. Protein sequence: CATRTSGNYEQYF.

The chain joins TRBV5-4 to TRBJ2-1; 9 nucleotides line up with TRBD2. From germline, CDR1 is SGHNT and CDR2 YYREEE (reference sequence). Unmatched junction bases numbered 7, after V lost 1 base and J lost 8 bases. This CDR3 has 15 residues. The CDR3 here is CASSLLSGSSDEQFF. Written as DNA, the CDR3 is TGTGCCAGCAGCTTGCTTAGCGGGAGCTCAGATGAGCAGTTCTTC.